This T cell receptor (beta chain) was profiled in a study of cytomegalovirus exposure and HLA in healthy donors. Study-wide points: TCR beta chains numbering roughly 150 were designated cytomegalovirus-associated.

The CDR3 consists of 16 residues. V lost 3 bases and J lost 2, with 17 bases in between. Germline assignment: CDR1 MNHEY and CDR2 SVGAGI. Both 60 Vbeta primers and 13 Jbeta primers went into the PCR. Authors' methods: Later, an analysis found 75 million to 100 million unique TCR beta chains, and roughly 9.9 million of these were shared. Data came from immunoSEQ multiplex PCR; TCRdb stores just in-frame clones and leaves some out. Clonal size and the V and J genes are those of that table, whereas D and trimming came from the DNA. The table shows over 35,000 clones, with approximately 52% occurring only once. Everyone who donated was a healthy bone marrow donor. Regarding this clone: Its cognate antigen is unknown.

Material: PBMCs. The sequence was obtained from a human donor in good health. This sequence joins TRBV6-5 and TRBJ2-7, with TRBD2 as a possible D gene (5 bases). CDR3 region: CASSYEPAGVAYEQYF. As DNA, the CDR3 is TGTGCCAGCAGTTATGAACCGGCGGGCGTTGCCTACGAGCAGTACTTC.